The 4 T cell receptor beta chains in this list originate from one sample, sequenced in a study of T cells in Graves' hyperthyroidism and ophthalmopathy. Authors of the study amplified TCR beta CDR3 regions from RNA transcripts. The TCR CDR3 was amplified in a first-round RT-PCR using the HTBI primer set. Each CDR3 protein gets one entry after TCRdb re-called the multiplex PCR reads with MiXCR. Of over 500,000 distinct CDR3 sequences listed, about 16% are singletons. Source material: blood. These receptors were taken from a young woman with Graves' ophthalmopathy.

The chain couples TRBV5-6 to TRBJ2-3; D ambiguous. The CDR3 is 12 residues long. CDR1 and CDR2 from the germline V gene are SGHDT and YYEEEE. The V gene lost 2 bases and the J gene lost 7 bases, with 8 bases spanning the gap. CDR3 nucleotide sequence: TGTGCCAGCAGCTTAGAGGAGAATACGCAGTATTTT. Its protein is CASSLEENTQYF.

The chain links TRBV11-2 to TRBJ1-2, with D hard to call. The CDR3 is 18 amino acids. Trimming removed 0 bases from V and 0 bases from J, with 17 bases in between. Germline V gives CDR1 SGHAT, CDR2 FQNNGV. The CDR3 here is CASSLDDTSGLANYGYTF. The CDR3, as DNA: TGTGCCAGCAGCTTAGATGACACATCGGGGTTGGCTAACTATGGCTACACCTTC.

This clonotype was detected only a few times. V is TRBV12-3 or TRBV12-4 and J is TRBJ2-7; 12 positions agree with TRBD1. CDR3 length: 15 amino acids. The junction had 10 bases not matched to a gene; V was cut back by 6 bases and J by 7 bases. Here the CDR3 DNA reads TGTGCCAGCAGCCCCCCGGGACAGGGGGCGAGGGAGCAGTACTTC. Translation gives CASSPPGQGAREQYF.

The DNA of the CDR3 is TGCGCCAGCAGCCAAGACCAGGGTTTTACAGATACGCAGTATTTT. Translation: CASSQDQGFTDTQYF. The chain carries TRBV4-3 and TRBJ2-3; D might be TRBD1 (5 bases). The V end lost 0 bases, the J end lost 3 bases, and 10 bases lay between the germline ends. Germline CDR1 reads LGHNA; CDR2 reads YSLEER. This CDR3 comprises 15 residues.